These 4 T cell receptor beta chains came from one sample sequenced in a study of blood T cell repertoires in COVID-19. Data came from immunoSEQ multiplex PCR; TCRdb stores just in-frame clones and leaves some out. The sample records approximately 88,000 clones, roughly 80% being singletons. Specimen: peripheral blood. Every receptor here comes from a human donor in a cohort sampled during active COVID-19.

This clone was detected a few times. This rearrangement joins TRBV3-1 (or the pseudogene TRBV3-2) to TRBJ1-6, with 8 bases matching TRBD1. The germline V gene has CDR1 LGHDT and CDR2 YNNKEL (reference sequence). The CDR3 spans 13 residues. With 7 bases clipped from V and 10 bases from J, the junction kept 6 bases outside the gene matches. The CDR3 nucleotides read TGTGCCAGCACCGACAGGGGAGAATCACCCCTCCACTTT. Amino acids: CASTDRGESPLHF.

The chain has TRBV7-2 and TRBJ1-6; D ambiguous. Trimming removed 2 bases at V and 0 bases at J, with 8 bases between. Germline V gives CDR1 SGHTA, CDR2 FQGNSA. This CDR3 region has 16 residues. This CDR3 reads CASSLLGSSYNSPLHF. DNA for the CDR3: TGTGCCAGCAGCTTATTGGGGAGCTCCTATAATTCACCCCTCCACTTT.

The chain uses TRBV5-1 and TRBJ2-3; 11 bases map to TRBD2. Per the germline V gene, CDR1 is SGHRS and CDR2 is YFSETQ. The length of the CDR3 is 18 residues. Trimming cost V 0 bases and J 1 base; bases outside gene matches: 7. CDR3 region: CASSLGALTSGGTDTQYF. CDR3 nucleotides: TGCGCCAGCAGCTTGGGGGCATTGACTAGCGGGGGCACAGATACGCAGTATTTT.

The chain has TRBV29-1 and TRBJ2-1, with 10 bases lining up with TRBD2. V was pared by 3 bases and J by 1 base, with 3 bases of the junction left unmatched. The CDR3 length is 15 residues. Germline V gene sequence: CDR1 SQVTM, CDR2 ANQGSEA. CDR3 sequence: CSVDKGLASYNEQFF. DNA of the CDR3: TGCAGCGTTGATAAGGGACTAGCGTCCTACAATGAGCAGTTCTTC.